One and the same sample provided the 8 T cell receptor beta chains below, sequenced in a study of CD8+ T cells in alopecia areata. Extracted RNA was reverse transcribed into cDNA, the sequencing template. Libraries were prepared by immunoSEQ multiplex PCR; TCRdb keeps only in-frame clonotypes and omits some of them. Of more than 200,000 clones listed, roughly two thirds are singletons. Sequences were derived from CD4+ T cells sorted from blood, sampled at week 0. The receptor source for this set is a human donor with alopecia areata.

In its sample, this clone was seen a few times. The rearrangement uses TRBV7-6 and TRBJ2-1, with D possibly being TRBD1 or TRBD2 (5 bases each). The germline V and J ends were trimmed by 1 base and 7 bases, with 17 bases remaining between them. The length of the CDR3 is 16 residues. CDR1 SGHVS and CDR2 FNYEAQ come from the germline V gene. The CDR3 DNA reads TGTGCCAGCAGCTTAGATCCCGGGACGGCGATAAATGAGCAGTTCTTC. Residues: CASSLDPGTAINEQFF.

The chain couples TRBV7-9 to TRBJ2-3, with TRBD1 matching 9 bases. With V trimmed by 4 bases and J by 4 bases, 9 bases remained unmatched. The CDR3 extends over 16 amino acids. Per the germline V gene, CDR1 is SEHNR and CDR2 is FQNEAQ (reference sequence). The CDR3 protein is CASSSTGTGKSDTQYF. The CDR3 coding sequence is TGTGCCAGCAGCTCGACCGGGACAGGGAAGTCAGATACGCAGTATTTT.

The chain joins TRBV25-1 to TRBJ1-1; D not certain. With 3 bases removed from V and 10 bases from J, the gap between germline ends came to 15 bases. Germline CDR1 is MGHDK and CDR2 is SYGVNS. The length of the CDR3 is 13 residues. In DNA form, the CDR3 reads TGTGCCAGCAGTGATGCTAGGTATTCCGGAGCTTTCTTT. Translated: CASSDARYSGAFF.

This clone was detected once. CDR3 sequence reads: CASSLGGAAYEQYF. CDR3 DNA: TGCGCCAGCAGCTTGGGCGGGGCAGCCTACGAGCAGTACTTC. The chain joins TRBV5-1 to TRBJ2-7; a possible D gene is TRBD2 (6 bases). Germline loops: CDR1 SGHRS, CDR2 YFSETQ. The CDR3 contains 14 residues. V shed 0 bases and J shed 2 bases, with 9 bases lying between them.

V and J are TRBV4-3 and TRBJ1-1; D ambiguous. The CDR3 is 13 amino acids. Germline values: CDR1 LGHNA, CDR2 YSLEER. Trimming left V 0 bases short and J 10 bases short, with 12 bases between. The CDR3 region is CASSQDLVGLAFF. In DNA, the CDR3 is TGCGCCAGCAGCCAAGATCTTGTAGGGTTAGCTTTCTTT.

A few counts support this clone. The chain joins TRBV29-1 to TRBJ1-5; D ambiguous. The CDR3 extends over 12 amino acids. Per germline, CDR1 SQVTM and CDR2 ANQGSEA. V was clipped by 7 bases and J by 3 bases, with 10 bases between them. The CDR3 region has the DNA TGCAGCGCGAGCGGAAACAATCAGCCCCAGCATTTT. This sequence encodes CSASGNNQPQHF.

The gene calls are TRBV30 and TRBJ2-7, with D unresolved. Germline V CDR1 and CDR2: GTSNPN, SVGIG (reference sequence). Trimming shortened V by 1 base and J by 7 bases, and 8 bases separated the two germline ends. This CDR3 is 11 amino acids long. The CDR3 bases are TGTGCCTGGAGTGCGACCAGGGAGCAGTACTTC. It is translated as CAWSATREQYF.

This clone was seen once. The rearrangement links TRBV27 to TRBJ2-2, with 9 bases fitting TRBD2. Germline assignment: CDR1 MNHEY and CDR2 SMNVEV (reference sequence). This CDR3 spans 15 amino acids. V was pared by 6 bases and J by 5 bases, with 7 bases of the junction left unmatched. CDR3 bases: TGTGCCAGCAGCCTGGGACTAGCAAGGACCGGGGAGCTGTTTTTT. It translates to CASSLGLARTGELFF.